This paragraph reports one TCR beta chain. The target antigen is unknown. Other DNA sequences from this sample encode an identical CDR3 as well. The protocol was immunoSEQ multiplex PCR, while the TCRdb copy is restricted to in-frame clones and leaves out a portion. The data show about 2 million clones, roughly 95% seen once. Germline-derived CDR1 and CDR2 are MNHNS and SASEGT. V gave up 1 base and J gave up 5 bases, with 11 bases separating them. The CDR3 totals 14 residues. The entry originates in a study of shared clonotypes between healthy human individuals. Study findings and constraints: Only blood was sampled, and tissue TCR repertoires likely differ from blood ones. Generation probabilities were higher for clonotypes shared across all four sorted-subset donors than for unshared ones. Naive subsets generally had larger estimated richness than memory subsets.

Sequenced input: naive CD4+ T cells sorted from blood. Subset here: CD45RA+ positively selected. The clonotype originates from a man aged 18 to 29 in good health. The chain couples TRBV6-1 to TRBJ1-2; perhaps TRBD1 as D (6 bases). CDR3 DNA sequence: TGTGCCAGCAGTGAAGTGGGGGCCGGATATGGCTACACCTTC. Residues: CASSEVGAGYGYTF.